This entry describes one TCR beta chain. Its antigen has not been determined. One base away lies a much larger clone, so this may be a sequencing read error. A read error is likely, as this CDR3 ends without the conserved phenylalanine or tryptophan. Tregs were isolated as CD4+CD25+CD127-/low cells. Tregs, naive and memory CD4+ T cells from tumor, blood and ipsilateral draining lymph nodes of a handful of breast cancer patients underwent full-length TCR alpha and beta sequencing. Tumor tissue, along with lymph nodes from ipsilateral axillary dissection, was perfused with PBS, minced, and then digested using collagenase I and hyaluronidase. Ficoll density gradient centrifugation was used to isolate mononuclear cells from either lymph nodes or roughly 50 ml of peripheral blood. A purity exceeding 90% was confirmed by FACS for the sorted cell populations. The data are from a study (dated by TCRdb to the mid-2010s). General notes on the study: The study examined whether tumor-infiltrating Tregs in breast cancer are drawn from blood Tregs or arise in situ by conversion from other CD4+ T cell subsets.

Amplification of full-length TCR variable regions was done by 5' RACE PCR using constant-region reverse primers, and this step was followed by semi-nested PCR with Nested Universal Primer A. Using the ReliaPrep RNA Cell Miniprep System, total RNA was extracted, and the SMARTer RACE 5'/3' Kit was then used to reverse transcribe the RNA into 5'RACE-ready cDNA. An Illumina MiSeq was used to sequence the full-length TCR alpha and beta libraries, which had been barcoded with multiplex adaptors. The study's processing was this. Sequencing data were pooled across the five patients for each of nine subset-tissue groups and compared by unsupervised clustering of TCR gene usage. The Morisita-Horn index, with shared sequences weighted by their contribution to each repertoire, was used to calculate repertoire similarity. TCRdb applied fastp at Q25 and MiXCR to the public reads, then kept only in-frame beta chains. Duplicate CDR3 protein sequences are folded into a single record with the most common DNA and genes. The V and J calls shown here were made by TCRdb, not taken from the authors' results. For this sample there are roughly 45,000 distinct CDR3 sequences; roughly 22% appear just once. Jointly, the top ten make up 3.5% to 4.5% of the sample.

Points the paper makes about the study in general: Rather than covering whole repertoires, validation in the larger cohort was restricted to a single TCR beta V-J rearrangement. The TCR alpha and beta sequences of tumor-infiltrating Tregs showed the greatest overlap with tumor naive CD4+ T cells, followed by blood naive CD4+ T cells. Tumor memory CD4+ T cell TCR gene usage clustered with blood and lymph node memory CD4+ cells and lymph node naive CD4+ cells.

The CDR3 spans 16 residues, counting both ends. Just the 48-base CDR3 DNA is kept, in frame starting at base 1. A distance of 16 bases separates the germline ends of V and J, which lose 4 bases and 2 bases respectively. Sequences SGHRS (CDR1) and YFSETQ (CDR2) are obtained from the germline V gene. This sequence originates from a female donor with breast cancer. The chain is assembled from TRBV5-1 and TRBJ2-1, with TRBD1 tentatively as D gene (6 bases match). The source material was Tregs sorted from a lymph node. The CDR3: CASSAPGQKTYNEQFI. The base sequence is TGCGCCAGCAGCGCCCCGGGACAAAAAACCTACAATGAGCAGTTCATC.